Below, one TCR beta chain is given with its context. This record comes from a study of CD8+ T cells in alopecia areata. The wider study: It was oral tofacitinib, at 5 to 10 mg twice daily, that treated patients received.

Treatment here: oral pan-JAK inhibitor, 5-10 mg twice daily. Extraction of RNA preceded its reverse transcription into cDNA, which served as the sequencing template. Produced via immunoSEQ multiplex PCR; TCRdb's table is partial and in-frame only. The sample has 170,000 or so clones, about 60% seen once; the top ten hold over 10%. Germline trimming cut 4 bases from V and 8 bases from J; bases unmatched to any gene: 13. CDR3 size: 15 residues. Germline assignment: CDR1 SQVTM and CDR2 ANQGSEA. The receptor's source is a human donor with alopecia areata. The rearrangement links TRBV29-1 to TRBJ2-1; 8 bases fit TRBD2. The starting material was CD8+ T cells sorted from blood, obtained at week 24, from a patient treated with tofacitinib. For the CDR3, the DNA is TGCAGCGTTGTTTTACTAGGGACTAGTCGCGATGAGCAGTTCTTC. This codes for CSVVLLGTSRDEQFF.